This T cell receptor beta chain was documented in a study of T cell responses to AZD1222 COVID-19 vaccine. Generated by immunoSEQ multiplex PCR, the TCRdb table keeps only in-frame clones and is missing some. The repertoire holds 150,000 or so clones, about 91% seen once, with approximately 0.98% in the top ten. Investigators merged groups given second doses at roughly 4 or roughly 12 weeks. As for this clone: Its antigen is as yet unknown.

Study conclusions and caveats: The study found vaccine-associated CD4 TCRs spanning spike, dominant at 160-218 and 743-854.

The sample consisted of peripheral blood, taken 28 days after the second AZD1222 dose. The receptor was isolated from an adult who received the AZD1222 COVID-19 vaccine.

CDR3 sequence reads: CASSETSGGQETQYF. CDR3 in DNA: TGTGCCAGCAGTGAAACTAGCGGGGGGCAAGAGACCCAGTACTTC. The chain is built from TRBV6-1 and TRBJ2-5; 12 bases fit TRBD2. The germline V gene encodes CDR1 MNHNS and CDR2 SASEGT. The CDR3 is made up of 15 amino acids. V lost 2 bases, J lost 2 bases, and 0 bases stayed unmatched.